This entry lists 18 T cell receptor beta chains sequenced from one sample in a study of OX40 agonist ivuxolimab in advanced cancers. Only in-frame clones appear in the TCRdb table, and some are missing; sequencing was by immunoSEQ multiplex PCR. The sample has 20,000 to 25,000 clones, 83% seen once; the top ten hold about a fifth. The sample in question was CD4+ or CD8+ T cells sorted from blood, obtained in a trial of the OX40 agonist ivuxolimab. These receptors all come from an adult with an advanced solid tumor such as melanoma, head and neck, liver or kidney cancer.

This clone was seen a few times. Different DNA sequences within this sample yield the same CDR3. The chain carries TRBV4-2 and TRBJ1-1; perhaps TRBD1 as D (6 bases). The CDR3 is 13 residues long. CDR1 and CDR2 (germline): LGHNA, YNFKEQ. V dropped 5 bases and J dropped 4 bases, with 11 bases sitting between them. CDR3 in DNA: TGTGCCAGCAGCTTGTTAGGGGGCACTGAAGCTTTCTTT. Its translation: CASSLLGGTEAFF.

The CDR3 DNA reads as TGTGCCAGCAGTTACTCCCGAAGGGGGGACACTGAAGCTTTCTTT. Encoded protein: CASSYSRRGDTEAFF. The chain carries TRBV6-5 and TRBJ1-1; tentatively, D is TRBD1 (6 bases). Germline V CDR1 and CDR2: MNHEY, SVGAGI. Deletions cut 0 bases from V and 3 bases from J, with 11 bases between. The CDR3 contains 15 residues.

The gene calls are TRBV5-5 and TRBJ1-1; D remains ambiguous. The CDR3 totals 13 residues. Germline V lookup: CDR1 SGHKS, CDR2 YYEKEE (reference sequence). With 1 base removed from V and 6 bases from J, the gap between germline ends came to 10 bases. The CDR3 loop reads CASSLTELPEAFF. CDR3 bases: TGTGCCAGCAGCTTGACAGAACTTCCTGAAGCTTTCTTT.

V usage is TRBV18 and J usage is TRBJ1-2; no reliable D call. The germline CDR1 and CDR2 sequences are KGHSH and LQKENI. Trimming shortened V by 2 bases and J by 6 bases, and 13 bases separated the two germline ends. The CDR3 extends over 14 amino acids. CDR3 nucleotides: TGTGCCAGCTCACCAGCAGAGGGAGCTGATGGCTACACCTTC. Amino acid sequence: CASSPAEGADGYTF.

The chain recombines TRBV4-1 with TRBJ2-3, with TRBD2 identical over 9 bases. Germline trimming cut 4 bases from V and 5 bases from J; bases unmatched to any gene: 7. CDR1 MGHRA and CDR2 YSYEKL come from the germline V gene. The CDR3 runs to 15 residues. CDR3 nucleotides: TGCGCCAGCAGCCTCAGGGGTAGCGGGGGAGATACGCAGTATTTT. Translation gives CASSLRGSGGDTQYF.

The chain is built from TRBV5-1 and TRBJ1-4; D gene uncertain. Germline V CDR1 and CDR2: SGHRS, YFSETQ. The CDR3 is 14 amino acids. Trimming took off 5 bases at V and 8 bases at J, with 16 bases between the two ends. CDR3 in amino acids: CASSWTGPYEKLFF. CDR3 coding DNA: TGCGCCAGCAGTTGGACCGGGCCCTACGAAAAACTGTTTTTT.

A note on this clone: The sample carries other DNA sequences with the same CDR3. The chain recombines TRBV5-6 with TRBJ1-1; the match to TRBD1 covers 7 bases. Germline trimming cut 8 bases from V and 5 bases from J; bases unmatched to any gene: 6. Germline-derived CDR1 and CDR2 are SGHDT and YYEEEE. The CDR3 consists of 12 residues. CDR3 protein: CASNRGRTEAFF. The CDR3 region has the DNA TGTGCCAGTAACAGGGGTAGAACTGAAGCTTTCTTT.

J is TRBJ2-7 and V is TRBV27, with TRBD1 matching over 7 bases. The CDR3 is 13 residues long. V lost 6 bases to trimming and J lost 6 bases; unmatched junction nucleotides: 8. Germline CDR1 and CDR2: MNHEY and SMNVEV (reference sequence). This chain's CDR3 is CASRWTGSREQYF. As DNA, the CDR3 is TGTGCCAGCAGGTGGACAGGTTCCCGCGAGCAGTACTTC.

CDR3 region: CASAAPPDTQYF. CDR3 bases: TGTGCTAGTGCAGCTCCCCCAGATACGCAGTATTTT. The V call is TRBV12-5, the J call TRBJ2-3; D is unresolved. CDR3 length: 12 residues. Germline V gene data show CDR1 as LGHNT and CDR2 as FRNRAP. Trimming left V 7 bases short and J 4 bases short, with 9 bases between.

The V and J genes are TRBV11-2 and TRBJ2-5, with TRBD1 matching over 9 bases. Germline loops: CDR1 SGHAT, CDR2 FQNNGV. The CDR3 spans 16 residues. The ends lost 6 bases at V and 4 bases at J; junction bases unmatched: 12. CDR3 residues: CASRQKLGQGIETQYF. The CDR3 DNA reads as TGTGCCAGCAGACAGAAGTTGGGACAGGGAATAGAGACCCAGTACTTC. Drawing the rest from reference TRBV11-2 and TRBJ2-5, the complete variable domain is EAGVAQSPRYKIIEKRQSVAFWCNPISGHATLYWYQQILGQGPKLLIQFQNNGVVDDSQLPKDRFSAERLKGVDSTLKIQPAKLEDSAVYLCASRQKLGQGIETQYFGPGTRLLVL.

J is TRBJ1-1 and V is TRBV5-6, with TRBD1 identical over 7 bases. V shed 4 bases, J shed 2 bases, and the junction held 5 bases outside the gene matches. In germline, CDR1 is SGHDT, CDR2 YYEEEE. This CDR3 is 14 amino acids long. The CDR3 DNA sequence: TGTGCCAGCAGCATGGGACAGCTCAACACTGAAGCTTTCTTT. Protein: CASSMGQLNTEAFF.

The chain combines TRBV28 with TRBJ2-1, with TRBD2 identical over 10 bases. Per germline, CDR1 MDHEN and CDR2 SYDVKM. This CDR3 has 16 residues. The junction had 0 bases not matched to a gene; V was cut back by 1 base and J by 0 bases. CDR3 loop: CASSLLAGGSYNEQFF. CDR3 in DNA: TGTGCCAGCAGTTTATTAGCGGGGGGCTCCTACAATGAGCAGTTCTTC.

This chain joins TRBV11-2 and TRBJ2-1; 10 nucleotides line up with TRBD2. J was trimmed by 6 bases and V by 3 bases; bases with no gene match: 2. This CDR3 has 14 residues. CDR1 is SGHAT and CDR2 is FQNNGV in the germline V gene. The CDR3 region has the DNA TGTGCCAGCAGCTTCAGCGGGAGGGCCAATGAGCAGTTCTTC. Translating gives CASSFSGRANEQFF.

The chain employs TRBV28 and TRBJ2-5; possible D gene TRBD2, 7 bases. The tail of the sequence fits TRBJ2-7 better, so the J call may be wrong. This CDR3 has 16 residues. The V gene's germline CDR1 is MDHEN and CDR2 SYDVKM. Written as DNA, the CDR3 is TGTGCCAGCAACTTAGGGGGAGGGCCCAGATCCTACGAGCAGTACTTC. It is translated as CASNLGGGPRSYEQYF.

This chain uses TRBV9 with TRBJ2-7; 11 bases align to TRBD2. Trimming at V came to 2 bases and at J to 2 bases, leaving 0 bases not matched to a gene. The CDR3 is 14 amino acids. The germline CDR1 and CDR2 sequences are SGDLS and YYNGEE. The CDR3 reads CASSVTSGTYEQYF. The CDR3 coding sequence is TGTGCCAGCAGCGTGACTAGCGGGACCTACGAGCAGTACTTC. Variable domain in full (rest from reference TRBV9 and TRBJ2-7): DSGVTQTPKHLITATGQRVTLRCSPRSGDLSVYWYQQSLDQGLQFLIQYYNGEERAKGNILERFSAQQFPDLHSELNLSSLELGDSALYFCASSVTSGTYEQYFGPGTRLTVT.

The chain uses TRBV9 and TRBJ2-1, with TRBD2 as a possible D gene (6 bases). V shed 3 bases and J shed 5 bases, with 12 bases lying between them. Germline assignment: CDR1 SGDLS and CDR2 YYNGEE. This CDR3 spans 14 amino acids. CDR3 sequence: CASSDPGSDNEQFF. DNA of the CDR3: TGTGCCAGCAGCGACCCCGGGAGCGACAATGAGCAGTTCTTC.

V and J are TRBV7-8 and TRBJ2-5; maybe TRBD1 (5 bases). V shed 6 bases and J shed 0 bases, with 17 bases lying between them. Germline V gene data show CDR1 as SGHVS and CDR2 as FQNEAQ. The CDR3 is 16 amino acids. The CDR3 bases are TGTGCCAGCAGAGGCAGGGCGAAGGGGTACCAAGAGACCCAGTACTTC. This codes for CASRGRAKGYQETQYF.

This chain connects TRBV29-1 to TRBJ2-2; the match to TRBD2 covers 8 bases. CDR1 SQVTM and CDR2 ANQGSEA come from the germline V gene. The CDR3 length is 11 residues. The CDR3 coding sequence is TGCGGCGGGGGGAAAACCGGGGAGCTGTTTTTT. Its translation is CGGGKTGELFF.